These 9 T cell receptor beta chains share one sample of origin, sequenced in a study of tumor and adjacent non-tumor tissue in lung cancer. Three rounds of nested PCR, following a modified ARM-PCR protocol, produced the TCRbeta library. TCRdb used MiXCR to reprocess the multiplex PCR reads, holding one entry per CDR3 protein. The sample has about 110,000 distinct CDR3 sequences, approximately 82% seen once; the top ten hold more than 35%. This sample's RNA came from whole unsorted tissue. Sequenced: lung tumor tissue. Every receptor here comes from an older woman with non-small cell lung cancer.

As concerns this clonotype: The CDR3 does not close with the conserved phenylalanine or tryptophan, likely indicating a read error. The J gene is TRBJ2-7, the V gene TRBV11-2; D is possibly TRBD2 (6 bases). CDR1 is SGHAT, CDR2 FQNNGV, per germline. The CDR3 has 15 amino acids. The CDR3 is CAGSYGISGSYEQYL. The DNA for the CDR3 is TGTGCCGGCAGCTACGGGATTAGCGGAAGCTACGAGCAGTACCTC.

With regard to this clonotype: The junction does not match germline at one end; this may be a read error. The chain employs TRBV11-2 and TRBJ2-1; 11 bases are shared with TRBD1. The CDR3 length is 16 residues. CDR1 is SGHAT and CDR2 is FQNNGV in the germline V gene. The CDR3 DNA reads as TGTACCAGCAGCCGGGACAGGGGGTTCCTAGACAACAAGCAGTTCTTC. This sequence encodes CTSSRDRGFLDNKQFF.

A note on this clonotype: This likely comes from a read error, as the CDR3 has no conserved phenylalanine or tryptophan at its end. The chain is built from TRBV29-1 and TRBJ1-6; a weak D match, TRBD1 (5 bases). The V gene's germline CDR1 is SQVTM and CDR2 ANQGSEA. V was trimmed by 1 base and J by 10 bases, leaving 17 bases between them. The CDR3 is 15 amino acids. The CDR3 reads CSVEVSGLGGSPLHY. In DNA, the CDR3 is TGCAGCGTTGAAGTCTCAGGTTTGGGGGGGTCACCCCTCCACTAT.

Comments on this clonotype: It may be a read error: a sequence one base away is much more abundant. The chain uses TRBV19 and TRBJ2-7; TRBD2 aligns across 9 bases. The germline V gene has CDR1 LNHDA and CDR2 SQIVND (reference sequence). CDR3 length equals 14 residues. Written as DNA, the CDR3 is TGTGCCAGTAGTATGGGACTAGCCTCCTACGAGGAGTACTTC. It codes for CASSMGLASYEEYF.

Points on this clonotype: A read error may be the cause here, since a much bigger clone is one base away. V and J are TRBV28 and TRBJ2-3; the match to TRBD1 covers 8 bases. CDR3 length equals 15 residues. CDR1 and CDR2 (germline): MDHEN, SYDVKM. CDR3 amino acids: CASSFSTGGADAQYF. The CDR3, as DNA: TGTGCCAGCAGTTTTTCCACAGGGGGTGCAGATGCGCAGTATTTT.

Turning to this clonotype: Relative to the germline gene, one junction end is altered; a read error may explain this. This chain uses TRBV11-1 with TRBJ2-4; D is unclear. The CDR3 spans 12 residues. Germline CDR1 and CDR2: SGHAT and FQDESV (reference sequence). Here the CDR3 reads CASSLYRNIQYF. The CDR3 nucleotides read TGTGCAAGCAGCTTATACAGAAACATTCAGTACTTC.

The rearrangement links TRBV20-1 to TRBJ2-1; the D is unclear. The CDR3 is 14 residues long. The germline V gene has CDR1 DFQATT and CDR2 SNEGSKA (reference sequence). V was pared by 2 bases and J by 1 base, with 9 bases between. CDR3 nucleotide sequence: TGCAGTGCTAGACAGTCGGTATCCTACAATGAGCAGTTCTTC. This translates into CSARQSVSYNEQFF.

About this clonotype: Here the CDR3 omits its conserved ending phenylalanine or tryptophan, so a read error is the likely source. V is TRBV6-1 and J is TRBJ1-5; weak D call: TRBD2 (6 bases). The tail of the sequence fits TRBJ2-3 better, so the J call may be wrong. Germline V gene lookup returns CDR1 MNHNS and CDR2 SASEGT. The CDR3 totals 17 residues. The DNA of the CDR3 is TGTGCCAGCAGTGAGGGTAAGACGGCGGGGAGCAATCAGCCTCAGTATTTA. The encoded protein is CASSEGKTAGSNQPQYL.

The chain recombines TRBV10-3 with TRBJ2-7; D gene uncertain. Germline CDR1 ENHRY, CDR2 SYGVKD. Trimming cost V 2 bases and J 5 bases, with 13 bases left between them. The CDR3 spans 14 residues. This CDR3 is CAISERGPDDEQYF. CDR3 DNA sequence: TGTGCCATCAGTGAGCGAGGTCCGGACGACGAGCAGTACTTC.